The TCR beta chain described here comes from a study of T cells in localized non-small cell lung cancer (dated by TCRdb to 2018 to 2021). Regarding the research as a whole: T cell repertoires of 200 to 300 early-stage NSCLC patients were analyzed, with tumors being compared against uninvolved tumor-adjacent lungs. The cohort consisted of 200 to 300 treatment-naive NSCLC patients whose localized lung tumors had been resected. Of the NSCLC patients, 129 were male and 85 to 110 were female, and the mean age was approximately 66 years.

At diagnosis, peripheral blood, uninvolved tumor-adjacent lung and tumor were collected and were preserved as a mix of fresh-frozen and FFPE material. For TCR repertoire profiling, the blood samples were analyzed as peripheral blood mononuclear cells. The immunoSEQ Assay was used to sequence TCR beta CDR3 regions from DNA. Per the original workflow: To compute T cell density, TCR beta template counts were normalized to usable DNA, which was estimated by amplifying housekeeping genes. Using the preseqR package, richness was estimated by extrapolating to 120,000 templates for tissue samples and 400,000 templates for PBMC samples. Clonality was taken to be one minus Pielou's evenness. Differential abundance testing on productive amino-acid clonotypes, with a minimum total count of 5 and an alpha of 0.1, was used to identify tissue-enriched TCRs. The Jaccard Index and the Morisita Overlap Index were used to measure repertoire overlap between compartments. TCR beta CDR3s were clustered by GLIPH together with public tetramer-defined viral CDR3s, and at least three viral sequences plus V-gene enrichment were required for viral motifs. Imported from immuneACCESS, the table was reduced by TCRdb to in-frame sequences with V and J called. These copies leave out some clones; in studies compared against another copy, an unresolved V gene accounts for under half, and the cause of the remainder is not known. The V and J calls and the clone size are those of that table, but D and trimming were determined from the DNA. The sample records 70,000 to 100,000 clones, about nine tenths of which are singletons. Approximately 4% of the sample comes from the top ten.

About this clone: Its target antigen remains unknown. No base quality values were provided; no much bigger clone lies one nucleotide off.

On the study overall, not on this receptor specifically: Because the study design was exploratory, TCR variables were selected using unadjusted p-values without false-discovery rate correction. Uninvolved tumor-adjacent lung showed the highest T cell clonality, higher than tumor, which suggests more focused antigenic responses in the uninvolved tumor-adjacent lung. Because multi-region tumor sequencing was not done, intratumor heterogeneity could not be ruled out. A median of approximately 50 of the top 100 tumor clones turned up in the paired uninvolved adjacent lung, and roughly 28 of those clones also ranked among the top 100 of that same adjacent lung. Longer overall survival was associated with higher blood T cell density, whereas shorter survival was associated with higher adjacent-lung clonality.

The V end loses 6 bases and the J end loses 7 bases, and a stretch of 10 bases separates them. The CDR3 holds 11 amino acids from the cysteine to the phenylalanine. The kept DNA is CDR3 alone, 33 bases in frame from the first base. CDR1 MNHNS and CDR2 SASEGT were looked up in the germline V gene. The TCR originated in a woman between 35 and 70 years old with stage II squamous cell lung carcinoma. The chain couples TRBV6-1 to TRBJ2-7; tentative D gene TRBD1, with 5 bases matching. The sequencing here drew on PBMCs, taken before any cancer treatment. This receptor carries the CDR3 CASRGLGEQYF. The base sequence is TGTGCCAGCAGGGGGCTGGGTGAGCAGTACTTC.